The entry below describes one TCR beta chain. The antigen is unknown. TCRdb recomputed calls from the 5' RACE reads with MiXCR, one row per CDR3 protein. The profile shows 550,000 to 700,000 distinct CDR3 sequences, around 20% of them singletons. This sample was included in a study of identical twins. Study-wide findings and caveats: Part of the zero-insertion signal could reflect confounding by invariant MAIT and iNKT cells. Out-of-frame alpha sequences shared by twins showed excess low generation probability.

Germline V gene data show CDR1 as DFQATT and CDR2 as SNEGSKA (reference sequence). V was shortened by 3 bases and J by 0 bases, with 10 bases between the two germline ends. CDR3 length: 14 amino acids. This sample was also put to use in a study of T cells expressing NK-cell markers. This second report adds: In four donors, dominant clonotypes made up about 25-65% of CD3+CD56-NKG2C+ cells.

Sequencing input: PBMCs. The chain is built from TRBV20-1 and TRBJ2-3; the D is unclear. This sequence originates from a woman in her late teens or twenties in good health. This chain's CDR3 is CSASDRHSTDTQYF. The DNA for the CDR3 is TGCAGTGCTAGTGACCGTCATAGCACAGATACGCAGTATTTT.